Given below is one TCR beta chain in context. The entry originates in a study of T cell changes during pregnancy in multiple sclerosis. The CDR3 spans 14 residues. From germline, CDR1 is SGHAT and CDR2 FQNNGV. V lost 1 base and J lost 2, with 8 bases in between. The repertoire was sequenced with immunoSEQ multiplex PCR; TCRdb's copy has only in-frame clones and lacks some. The sample has about 68,000 clones, over 85% seen once. This TCR was sampled from a female donor in good health, enrolled as a control in a pregnancy study. Sequenced here: peripheral blood, sampled after pregnancy. The rearrangement links TRBV11-2 to TRBJ1-1, with D unresolved. CDR3 nucleotides: TGTGCCAGCAGCTTAGTGGTAGCCAACACTGAAGCTTTCTTT. Amino acid sequence: CASSLVVANTEAFF.